Sequencing of this TCR beta chain was carried out in a study of cytomegalovirus exposure and HLA in healthy donors. Concerning this clone: As yet, its antigen is unknown.

V shed 5 bases and J 11 bases; nucleotides not matched to a gene: 7. Per germline, CDR1 SNHLY and CDR2 FYNNEI. The CDR3 runs 13 residues. Study-wide results and limits: A missense variant in DCLRE1C was later tied to TCR beta V- and J-gene trimming. TCR beta sequences reportedly predicted most subjects' HLA-A and HLA-B alleles accurately.

With 60 Vbeta and 13 Jbeta primers, the PCR was carried out. The repertoire was sequenced with immunoSEQ multiplex PCR; TCRdb's copy has only in-frame clones and lacks some. The sample shows around 180,000 clones, approximately 86% of them seen only once. This rearrangement joins TRBV2 to TRBJ1-4; 8 bases align to TRBD1. Material for sequencing was PBMCs. The receptor was derived from a woman between 18 and 29 years old in good health and CMV-seronegative. The CDR3 loop is CASSFAGGGKLFF. The CDR3 region has the DNA TGTGCCAGCAGTTTTGCAGGGGGCGGGAAACTGTTTTTT.